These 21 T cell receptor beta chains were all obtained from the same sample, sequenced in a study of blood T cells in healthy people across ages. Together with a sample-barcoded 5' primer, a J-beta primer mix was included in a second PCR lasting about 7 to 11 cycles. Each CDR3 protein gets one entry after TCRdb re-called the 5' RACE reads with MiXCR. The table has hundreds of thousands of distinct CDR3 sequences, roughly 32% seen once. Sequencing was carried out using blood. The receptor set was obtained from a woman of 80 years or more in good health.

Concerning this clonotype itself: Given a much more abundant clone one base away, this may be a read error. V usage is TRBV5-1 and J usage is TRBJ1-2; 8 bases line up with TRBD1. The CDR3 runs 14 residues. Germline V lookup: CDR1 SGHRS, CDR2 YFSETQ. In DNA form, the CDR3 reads TGCGCCAGCAGCTCGGAGACAGGGGCCTATGGCCACACCTTC. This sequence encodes CASSSETGAYGHTF.

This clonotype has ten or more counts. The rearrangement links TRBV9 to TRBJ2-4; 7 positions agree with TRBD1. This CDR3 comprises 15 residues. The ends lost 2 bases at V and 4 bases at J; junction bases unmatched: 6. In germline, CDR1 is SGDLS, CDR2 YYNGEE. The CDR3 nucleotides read TGTGCCAGCAGCGTGGGACCGGGACAGAAAAACATTCAGTACTTC. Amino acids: CASSVGPGQKNIQYF.

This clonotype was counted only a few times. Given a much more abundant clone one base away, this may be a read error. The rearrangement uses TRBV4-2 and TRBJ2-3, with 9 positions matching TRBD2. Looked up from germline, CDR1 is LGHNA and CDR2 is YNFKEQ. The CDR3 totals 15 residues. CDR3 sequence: CTSSLERGDGDTQYF. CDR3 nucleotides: TGTACCAGCAGCCTAGAGCGGGGGGACGGAGATACGCAGTATTTT.

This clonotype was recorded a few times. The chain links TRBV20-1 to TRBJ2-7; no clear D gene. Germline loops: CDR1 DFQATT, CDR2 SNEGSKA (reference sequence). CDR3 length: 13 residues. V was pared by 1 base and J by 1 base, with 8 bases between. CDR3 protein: CSARAPGSYEQYF. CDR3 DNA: TGCAGTGCTAGAGCGCCGGGTTCCTACGAGCAGTACTTC.

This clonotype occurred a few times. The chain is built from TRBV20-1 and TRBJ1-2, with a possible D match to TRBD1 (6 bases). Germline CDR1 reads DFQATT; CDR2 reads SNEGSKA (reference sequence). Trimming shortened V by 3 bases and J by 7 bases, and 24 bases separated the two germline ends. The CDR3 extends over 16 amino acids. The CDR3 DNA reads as TGCAGTGCTAGGGCAGCCACAGGGAGATGGGCTTTTGGCTACACCTTC. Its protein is CSARAATGRWAFGYTF.

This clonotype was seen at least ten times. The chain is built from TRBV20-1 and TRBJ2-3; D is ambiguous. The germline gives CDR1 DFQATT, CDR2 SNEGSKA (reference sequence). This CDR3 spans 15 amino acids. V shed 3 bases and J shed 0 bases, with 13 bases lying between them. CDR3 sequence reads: CSASYPEASTDTQYF. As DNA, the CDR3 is TGCAGTGCTAGCTACCCAGAAGCTAGCACAGATACGCAGTATTTT.

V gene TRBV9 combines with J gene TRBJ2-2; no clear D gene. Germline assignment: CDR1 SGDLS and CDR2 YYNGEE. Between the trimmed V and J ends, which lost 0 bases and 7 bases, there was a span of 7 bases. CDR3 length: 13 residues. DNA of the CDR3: TGTGCCAGCAGCGTAGCCCCCAACGGGGAGCTGTTTTTT. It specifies CASSVAPNGELFF.

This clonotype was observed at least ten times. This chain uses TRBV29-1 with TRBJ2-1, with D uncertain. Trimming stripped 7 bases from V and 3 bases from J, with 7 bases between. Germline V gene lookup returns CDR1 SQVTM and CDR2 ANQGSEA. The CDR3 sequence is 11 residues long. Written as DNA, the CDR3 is TGCAGCGGACGGAACTACAATGAGCAGTTCTTC. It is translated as CSGRNYNEQFF.

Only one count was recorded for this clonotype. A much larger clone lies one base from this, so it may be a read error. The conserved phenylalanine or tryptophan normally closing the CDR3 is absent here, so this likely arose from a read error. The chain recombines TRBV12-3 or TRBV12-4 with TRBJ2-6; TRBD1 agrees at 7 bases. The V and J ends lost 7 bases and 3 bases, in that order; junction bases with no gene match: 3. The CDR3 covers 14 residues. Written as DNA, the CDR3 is TGTGCCAGCACTACAGGGGTTGGGGCCAACGTCCTGACTTGC. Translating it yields CASTTGVGANVLTC.

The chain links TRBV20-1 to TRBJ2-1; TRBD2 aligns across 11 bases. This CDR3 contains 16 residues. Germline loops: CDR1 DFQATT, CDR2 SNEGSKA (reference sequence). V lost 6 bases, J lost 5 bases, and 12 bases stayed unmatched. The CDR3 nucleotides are TGCAGTGCGATTATTAGCGGGAGGGCCGGGCACAATGAGCAGTTCTTC. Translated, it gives CSAIISGRAGHNEQFF.

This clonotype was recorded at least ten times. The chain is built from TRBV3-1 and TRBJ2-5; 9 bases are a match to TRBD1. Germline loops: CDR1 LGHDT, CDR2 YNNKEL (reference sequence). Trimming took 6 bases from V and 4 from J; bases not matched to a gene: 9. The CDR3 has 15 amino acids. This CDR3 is CASSRWDRVGETQYF. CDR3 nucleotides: TGTGCCAGCAGTCGTTGGGACAGGGTAGGAGAGACCCAGTACTTC.

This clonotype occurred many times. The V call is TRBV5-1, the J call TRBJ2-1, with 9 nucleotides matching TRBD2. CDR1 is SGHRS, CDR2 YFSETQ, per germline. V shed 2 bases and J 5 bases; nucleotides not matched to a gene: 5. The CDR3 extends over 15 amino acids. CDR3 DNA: TGCGCCAGCAGCTTCGCTAGCGGGGCTAACAATGAGCAGTTCTTC. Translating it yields CASSFASGANNEQFF.

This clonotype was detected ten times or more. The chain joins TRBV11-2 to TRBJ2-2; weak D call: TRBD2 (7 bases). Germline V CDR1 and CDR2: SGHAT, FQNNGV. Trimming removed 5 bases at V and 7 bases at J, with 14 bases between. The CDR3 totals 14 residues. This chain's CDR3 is CASSPPGGLGELFF. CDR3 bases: TGTGCCAGCAGCCCTCCGGGGGGCCTCGGGGAGCTGTTTTTT. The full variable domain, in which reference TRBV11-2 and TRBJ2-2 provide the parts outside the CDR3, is EAGVAQSPRYKIIEKRQSVAFWCNPISGHATLYWYQQILGQGPKLLIQFQNNGVVDDSQLPKDRFSAERLKGVDSTLKIQPAKLEDSAVYLCASSPPGGLGELFFGEGSRLTVL.

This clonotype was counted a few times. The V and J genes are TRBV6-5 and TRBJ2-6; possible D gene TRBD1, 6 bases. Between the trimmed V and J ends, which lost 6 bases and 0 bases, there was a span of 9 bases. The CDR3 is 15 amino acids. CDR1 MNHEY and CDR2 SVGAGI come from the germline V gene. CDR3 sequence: CASSHRVSGANVLTF. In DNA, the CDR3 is TGTGCCAGCAGCCACAGGGTCTCTGGGGCCAACGTCCTGACTTTC.

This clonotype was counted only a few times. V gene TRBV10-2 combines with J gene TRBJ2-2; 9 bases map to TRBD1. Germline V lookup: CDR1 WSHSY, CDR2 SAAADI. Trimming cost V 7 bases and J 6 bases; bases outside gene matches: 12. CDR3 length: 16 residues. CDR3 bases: TGCGCCAGCACCTACCGTCCCGGGACAGGGCCCGGGGAGCTGTTTTTT. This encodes CASTYRPGTGPGELFF.

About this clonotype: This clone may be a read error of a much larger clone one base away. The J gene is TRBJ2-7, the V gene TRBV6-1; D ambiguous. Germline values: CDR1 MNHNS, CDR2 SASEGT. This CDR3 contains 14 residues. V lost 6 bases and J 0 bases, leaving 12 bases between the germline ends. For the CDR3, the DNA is TGTGCCAGCAGAACCAACAGAGTCTCCTACGAGCAGTACTTC. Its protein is CASRTNRVSYEQYF.

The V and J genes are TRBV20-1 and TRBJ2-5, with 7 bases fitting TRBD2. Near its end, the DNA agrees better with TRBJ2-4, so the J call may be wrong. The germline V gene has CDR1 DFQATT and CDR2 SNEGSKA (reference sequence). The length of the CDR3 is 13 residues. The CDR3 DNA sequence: TGCAGTGCTGGAGGACTAGTCTCGTACATTCAGTACTTC. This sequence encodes CSAGGLVSYIQYF.

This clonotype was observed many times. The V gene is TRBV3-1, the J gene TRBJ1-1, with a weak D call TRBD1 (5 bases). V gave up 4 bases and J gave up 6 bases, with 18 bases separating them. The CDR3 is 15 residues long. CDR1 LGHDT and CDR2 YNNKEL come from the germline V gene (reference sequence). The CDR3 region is CASSPQIRAGSEAFF. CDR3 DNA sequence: TGTGCCAGCAGCCCCCAAATCAGGGCAGGGTCTGAAGCTTTCTTT.

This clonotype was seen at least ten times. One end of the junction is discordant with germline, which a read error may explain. The CDR3 is CASSLVGGITDTQYF. The CDR3 nucleotides are TGTGCTAGCAGCTTAGTTGGGGGTATCACAGATACGCAGTATTTT. The chain recombines TRBV7-7 with TRBJ2-3; perhaps D is TRBD1 or TRBD2 (5 bases each). The CDR3 is made up of 15 amino acids. Germline V lookup: CDR1 SSHAT, CDR2 FNYEAQ (reference sequence).

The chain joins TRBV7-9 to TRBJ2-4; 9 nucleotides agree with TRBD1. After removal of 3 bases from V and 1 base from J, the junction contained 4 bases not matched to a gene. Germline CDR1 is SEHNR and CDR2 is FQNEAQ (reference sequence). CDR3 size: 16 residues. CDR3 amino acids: CASSLTGGAAKNIQYF. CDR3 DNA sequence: TGTGCCAGCAGCTTGACAGGGGGGGCGGCCAAAAACATTCAGTACTTC.

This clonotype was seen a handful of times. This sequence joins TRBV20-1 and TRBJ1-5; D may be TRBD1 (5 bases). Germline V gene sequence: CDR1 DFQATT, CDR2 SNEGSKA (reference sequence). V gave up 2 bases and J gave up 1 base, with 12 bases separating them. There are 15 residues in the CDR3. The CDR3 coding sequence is TGCAGTGCTAGAAGGGGCCCGTACAGCAATCAGCCCCAGCATTTT. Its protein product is CSARRGPYSNQPQHF.